The rows below give T cell receptor beta chains drawn from one sample of a study of T cell responses to AZD1222 COVID-19 vaccine. The table came from immunoSEQ multiplex PCR; TCRdb's copy has only in-frame clones and leaves some out. The repertoire consists of about 130,000 clones, with roughly 87% occurring once and the leading ten covering 5% to 6%. This sample comprised peripheral blood, obtained 28 days after the second AZD1222 dose. These receptors came from an adult who received the AZD1222 COVID-19 vaccine. Both conserved end residues are part of each CDR3.

CDR3 length	V gene	CDR3 protein
14	TRBV10-3	CAIGRDRGFYEQYF
15	TRBV28	CATRPGGRDTGELFF
13	TRBV11-2	CASSQGANQPQHF
13	TRBV30	CAWRGQGRSPLHF
17	TRBV4-2	CASSQDSQGSNTGELFF
15	TRBV4-1	CASSQGIQRNQPQHF
15	TRBV10-2	CASSSQGARGYGYTF
16	TRBV5-1	CASSLALGPIQGGYTF
14	TRBV6-5	CASRLGWGGTEAFF
16	TRBV4-2	CASSLDGQASTDTQYF
17	TRBV15	CATSSSLGFGQDYEQYF
16	TRBV24-1	CATSDLHASGSYGYTF
14	TRBV18	CASSPNSGNTEAFF
14	TRBV10-2	CASSRGTGGTEAFF
14	TRBV29-1	CSVRRGTGYNEQFF
14	TRBV10-3	CAISETGMNSPLHF
15	TRBV6-5	CASSLLRSPNTEAFF
14	TRBV6-5	CASRQSRARETQYF
14	TRBV4-2	CASSHGRVDTEAFF
15	TRBV30	CAWSVSGEPQETQYF
13	TRBV10-3	CAISSAVGQPQHF
13	TRBV28	CASRRGLETEAFF
15	TRBV28	CASSGDRPGNQPQHF
14	TRBV27	CASSLKGVTGELFF
11	TRBV6-2/TRBV6-3	CASSYFRDSFF
15	TRBV11-3	CASSLRHPGANVLTF
15	TRBV28	CASSSHGVSGNEQFF
14	TRBV27	CASSLAMSYNEQFF
16	TRBV28	CASSPGGRGDGNTIYF
13	TRBV5-1	CASSLELDNEQFF
13	TRBV6-5	CASAEGRWGEQYF
16	TRBV30	CAWTFKAGGGPNEQFF
17	TRBV5-4	CASSLRTSGGASDTQYF
14	TRBV6-1	CASSELTGVDGYTF
15	TRBV5-1	CASSFRDDNSYEQYF
12	TRBV5-1	CASSQNTDTQYF
14	TRBV6-5	CASSINRGSYGYTF
17	TRBV4-3	CASSQDMGLSSYNEQFF
13	TRBV29-1	CSVGPQSTDTQYF
17	TRBV6-6	CASSRDRGPSYNSPLHF
15	TRBV18	CASSHYAGDYTEAFF
18	TRBV4-2	CASSHLLAGGLGANVLTF
14	TRBV19	CASSIAVADQPQHF
12	TRBV28	CASSVVNQPQHF
14	TRBV3-1/TRBV3-2	CASSPTGQDYGYTF